The clone carrying this TCR beta chain turned up a few times. The sample comes from a study of early T cells in non-severe SARS-CoV-2 infection. The wider study: Sequencing input comprised bulk RNA from unsorted whole blood; chain pairing was not available.

This CDR3 has 13 amino acids. The germline gives CDR1 SNHLY, CDR2 FYNNEI. The V segment lost 4 bases and the J segment 4 bases; nucleotides outside the gene matches: 1. Each cDNA molecule carried a unique molecular identifier. TCRdb independently ran MiXCR on the 5' RACE reads; one entry per CDR3 protein. This sample has 20,000 to 30,000 distinct CDR3 sequences, with less than 6% found just once. Sequencing was done on a sample of whole blood. This sequence was found in an adult who was a healthcare worker with PCR-confirmed SARS-CoV-2 infection or an uninfected control (not recorded which). V is TRBV2 and J is TRBJ2-7; 10 bases are a match to TRBD1. The DNA for the CDR3 is TGTGCCAGCAGTGGGGACAGGGGTTACGAGCAGTACTTC. It specifies CASSGDRGYEQYF.